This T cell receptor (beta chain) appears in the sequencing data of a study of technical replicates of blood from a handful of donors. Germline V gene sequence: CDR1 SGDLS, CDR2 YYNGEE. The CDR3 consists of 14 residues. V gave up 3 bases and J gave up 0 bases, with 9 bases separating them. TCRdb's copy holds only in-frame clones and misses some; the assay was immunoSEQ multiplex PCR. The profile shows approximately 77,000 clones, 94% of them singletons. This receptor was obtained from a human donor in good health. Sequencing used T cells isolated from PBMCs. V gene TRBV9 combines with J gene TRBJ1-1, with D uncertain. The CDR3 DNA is TGTGCCAGCAGCGAGACACTTATGAACACTGAAGCTTTCTTT. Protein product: CASSETLMNTEAFF.